This T cell receptor (beta chain) was sequenced for a study of T cells in Graves' hyperthyroidism and ophthalmopathy. Findings and caveats of the study: Most thyroid clonotypes expanded above 0.001 were also detected in blood.

Between the trimmed V and J ends, which lost 0 bases and 3 bases, there was a span of 6 bases. Germline CDR1 PRHDT, CDR2 FYEKMQ (reference sequence). The CDR3 consists of 14 residues. This sample holds PBMCs from around 9.9 ml fresh peripheral blood. Many counts were recorded for this clonotype. Its antigen is unknown. Template material for amplifying TCR beta CDR3 regions consisted of RNA transcripts. First-round RT-PCR with HTBI primers amplified the TCR CDR3 region. From the multiplex PCR reads, TCRdb called clonotypes with MiXCR, one entry per CDR3 protein. The profile shows 350,000 or so distinct CDR3 sequences, approximately 18% of them singletons.

The source is a woman aged 30 to 39 with Graves' hyperthyroidism that later progressed to Graves' ophthalmopathy. V and J are TRBV13 and TRBJ2-1; possibly TRBD2 for D (5 bases). Sequencing input: blood. The CDR3 coding sequence is TGTGCCAGCAGCTTAGGCGGGATCTACAATGAGCAGTTCTTC. Translating gives CASSLGGIYNEQFF. Supplemented by reference TRBV13 and TRBJ2-1, the full variable domain reads AAGVIQSPRHLIKEKRETATLKCYPIPRHDTVYWYQQGPGQDPQFLISFYEKMQSDKGSIPDRFSAQQFSDYHSELNMSSLELGDSALYFCASSLGGIYNEQFFGPGTRLTVL.